This TCR beta chain was found in a study of glioma-infiltrating T cells. Findings of the study overall: Very few CDR3 sequences were shared between tissue and blood. Tissue-blood divergence was below expectation in non-neoplastic patients, above in gliomas.

Remarks on this clonotype: No antigen is known for it.

TCR alpha and beta CDR3 regions were amplified from RNA using iRepertoire nested multiplex PCR. For one-step reverse transcription and amplification, 100-400 ng of tissue mRNA or PBMC total RNA was used. One entry per CDR3 protein, called by TCRdb with MiXCR from the multiplex PCR reads. In the table there are 100,000 to 150,000 distinct CDR3 sequences, 24% of which are singletons. The CDR3 loop spans 19 amino acids. Germline trimming cut 4 bases from V and 2 bases from J; bases unmatched to any gene: 15. The germline V gene encodes CDR1 SEHNR and CDR2 FQNEAQ (reference sequence). Input material: glioma tissue, nonneoplastic brain tissue, or PBMCs (not recorded which). This TCR was sampled from a human donor with low-grade glioma or glioblastoma, undergoing nonglioma brain surgery, or in good health (not recorded which). V is TRBV7-9 and J is TRBJ2-3; 10 bases align to TRBD2. CDR3: CASSSPRSGGVLPTDTQYF. The CDR3 nucleotides read TGTGCCAGCAGCTCCCCCAGAAGCGGGGGGGTCCTGCCCACAGATACGCAGTATTTT.